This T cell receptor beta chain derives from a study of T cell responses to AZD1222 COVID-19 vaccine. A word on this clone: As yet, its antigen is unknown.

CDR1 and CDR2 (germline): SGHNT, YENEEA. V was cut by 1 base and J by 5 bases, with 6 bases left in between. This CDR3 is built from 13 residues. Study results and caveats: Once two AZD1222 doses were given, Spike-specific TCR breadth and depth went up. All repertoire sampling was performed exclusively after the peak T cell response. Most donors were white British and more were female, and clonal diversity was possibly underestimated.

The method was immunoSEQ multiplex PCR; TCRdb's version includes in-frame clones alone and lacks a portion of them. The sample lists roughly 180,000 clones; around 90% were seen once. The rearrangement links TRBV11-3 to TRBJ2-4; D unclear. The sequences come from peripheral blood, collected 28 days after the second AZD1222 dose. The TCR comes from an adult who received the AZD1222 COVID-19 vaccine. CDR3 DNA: TGTGCCAGCAGCTTAGGGGCTCAAAACATTCAGTACTTC. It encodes CASSLGAQNIQYF.